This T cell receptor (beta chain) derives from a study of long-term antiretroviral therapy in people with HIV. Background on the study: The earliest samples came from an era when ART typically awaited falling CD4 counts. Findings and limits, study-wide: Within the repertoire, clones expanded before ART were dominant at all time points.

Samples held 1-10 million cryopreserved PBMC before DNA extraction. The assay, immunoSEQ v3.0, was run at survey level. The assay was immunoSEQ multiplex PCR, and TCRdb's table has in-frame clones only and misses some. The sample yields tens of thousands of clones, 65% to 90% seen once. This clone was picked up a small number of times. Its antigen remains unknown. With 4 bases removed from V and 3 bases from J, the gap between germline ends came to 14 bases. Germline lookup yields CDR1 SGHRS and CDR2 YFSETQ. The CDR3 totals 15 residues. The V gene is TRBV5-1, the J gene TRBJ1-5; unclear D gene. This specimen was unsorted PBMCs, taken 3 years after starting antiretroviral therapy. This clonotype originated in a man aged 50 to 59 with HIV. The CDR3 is CASSVQAGDNQPQHF. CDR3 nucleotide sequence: TGCGCCAGCAGCGTTCAGGCGGGTGACAATCAGCCCCAGCATTTT.